Each of the 8 T cell receptor beta chains below was sequenced from the same sample in a study of shared clonotypes between healthy human individuals. Profiling relied on immunoSEQ multiplex PCR, and the TCRdb table lists in-frame clones only, not all of them. The table shows hundreds of thousands of clones, with approximately 79% occurring only once. The sequencing sample was made of memory CD4+ T cells sorted from blood. Described subset: CD45RA-negative fraction. These TCRs come from a woman aged 25 to 39 in good health.

The chain couples TRBV28 to TRBJ2-7; D call uncertain. Germline V gives CDR1 MDHEN, CDR2 SYDVKM. The CDR3 length is 11 residues. Trimming pared 1 base from V and 9 bases from J, leaving 7 bases between. The CDR3 coding sequence is TGTGCCAGCAGTTTATCCGGCGGGCAGTACTTC. Translated, it gives CASSLSGGQYF.

V and J are TRBV5-1 and TRBJ2-2, with D unresolved. The CDR3 consists of 15 residues. The ends were cut back, 0 bases at V and 1 base at J, with 7 bases in the middle. Germline V gene data show CDR1 as SGHRS and CDR2 as YFSETQ. The CDR3 loop is CASSLGQENTGELFF. The CDR3 nucleotides read TGCGCCAGCAGCTTGGGGCAGGAGAACACCGGGGAGCTGTTTTTT. The whole variable domain, remainder taken from reference TRBV5-1 and TRBJ2-2, is KAGVTQTPRYLIKTRGQQVTLSCSPISGHRSVSWYQQTPGQGLQFLFEYFSETQRNKGNFPGRFSGRQFSNSRSEMNVSTLELGDSALYLCASSLGQENTGELFFGEGSRLTVL.

This chain links TRBV6-5 with TRBJ1-2, with D perhaps matching TRBD1 (5 bases). Germline V gene lookup returns CDR1 MNHEY and CDR2 SVGAGI. This CDR3 comprises 14 residues. Between the trimmed V and J ends, which lost 2 bases and 7 bases, there was a span of 14 bases. The CDR3 loop is CASSYGERGSGYTF. In nucleotides, the CDR3 is TGTGCCAGCAGTTACGGCGAAAGGGGAAGTGGCTACACCTTC.

This chain links TRBV2 with TRBJ1-5; TRBD1 might be the D (5 bases). Germline-derived CDR1 and CDR2 are SNHLY and FYNNEI. The CDR3 runs to 13 residues. With 7 bases removed from V and 9 bases from J, the gap between germline ends came to 16 bases. CDR3 sequence reads: CASMGQRKGPQHF. CDR3 DNA sequence: TGTGCCAGCATGGGGCAGCGGAAGGGGCCCCAGCATTTT.

At least ten counts were recorded for this clone. The gene calls are TRBV28 and TRBJ2-1; 7 bases agree with TRBD2. The CDR3 is 15 amino acids. In germline, CDR1 is MDHEN, CDR2 SYDVKM. Trimming took 4 bases from V and 4 from J; bases not matched to a gene: 7. CDR3 region: CASSSLGGGYNEQFF. In DNA, the CDR3 is TGTGCCAGCAGTTCCCTTGGGGGAGGGTACAATGAGCAGTTCTTC.

V is TRBV19 and J is TRBJ1-1, with no clear D. The CDR3 length is 15 residues. Germline loops: CDR1 LNHDA, CDR2 SQIVND (reference sequence). Deletions cut 3 bases from V and 1 base from J, with 12 bases between. The CDR3 DNA sequence: TGTGCCAGTAGTATCGCGGCGTCAACGAACACTGAAGCTTTCTTT. Residues: CASSIAASTNTEAFF.

This chain uses TRBV12-5 with TRBJ1-2, with a weak D call TRBD1 (6 bases). The length of the CDR3 is 13 residues. V was shortened by 7 bases and J by 3 bases, with 12 bases between the two germline ends. Germline V gene lookup returns CDR1 LGHNT and CDR2 FRNRAP. The CDR3 DNA reads TGTGCTAGTGCCCCGGACAGAGACTATGGCTACACCTTC. Its protein is CASAPDRDYGYTF.

The chain combines TRBV19 with TRBJ2-1; 9 nucleotides match TRBD2. This CDR3 contains 15 residues. Unmatched junction bases numbered 7, after V lost 6 bases and J lost 4 bases. Germline V gene data show CDR1 as LNHDA and CDR2 as SQIVND (reference sequence). The CDR3 is CASRLRTSEYNEQFF. In DNA, the CDR3 is TGTGCCAGTAGACTACGGACTAGCGAGTACAATGAGCAGTTCTTC.